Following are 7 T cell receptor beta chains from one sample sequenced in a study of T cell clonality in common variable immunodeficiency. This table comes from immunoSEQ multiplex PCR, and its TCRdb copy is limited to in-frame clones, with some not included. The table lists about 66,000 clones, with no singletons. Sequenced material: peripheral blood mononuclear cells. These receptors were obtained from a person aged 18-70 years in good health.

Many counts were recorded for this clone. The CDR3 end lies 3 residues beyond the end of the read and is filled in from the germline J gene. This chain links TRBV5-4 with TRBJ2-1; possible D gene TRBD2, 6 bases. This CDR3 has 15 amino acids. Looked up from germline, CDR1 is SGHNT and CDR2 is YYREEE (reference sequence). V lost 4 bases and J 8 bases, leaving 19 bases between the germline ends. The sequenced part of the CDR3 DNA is TGTGCCAGCAGCCCTTCGCGGAGGGGATCGGATGAG. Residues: CASSPSRRGSDE. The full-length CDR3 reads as CASSPSRRGSDEQFF. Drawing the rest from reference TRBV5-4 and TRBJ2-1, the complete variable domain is ETGVTQSPTHLIKTRGQQVTLRCSSQSGHNTVSWYQQALGQGPQFIFQYYREEENGRGNFPPRFSGLQFPNYSSELNVNALELDDSALYLCASSPSRRGSDEQFFGPGTRLTVL.

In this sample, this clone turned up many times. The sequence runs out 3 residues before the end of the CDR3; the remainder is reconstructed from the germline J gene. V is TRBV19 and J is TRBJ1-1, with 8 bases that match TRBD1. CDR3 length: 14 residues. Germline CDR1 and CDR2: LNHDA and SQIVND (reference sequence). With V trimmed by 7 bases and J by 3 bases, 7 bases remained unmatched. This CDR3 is CASNPTGVYTEAFF. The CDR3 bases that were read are TGTGCCAGTAACCCGACAGGGGTTTACACTGAA.

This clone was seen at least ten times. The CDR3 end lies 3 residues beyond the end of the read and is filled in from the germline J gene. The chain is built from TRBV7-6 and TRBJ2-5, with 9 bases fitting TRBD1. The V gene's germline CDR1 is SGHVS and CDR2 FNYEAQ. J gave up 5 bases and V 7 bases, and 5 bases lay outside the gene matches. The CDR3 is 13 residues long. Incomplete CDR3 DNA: TGTGCCAGCAAAACAGGGGGCCGGGAGACC. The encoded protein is CASKTGGRET. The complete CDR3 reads CASKTGGRETQYF.

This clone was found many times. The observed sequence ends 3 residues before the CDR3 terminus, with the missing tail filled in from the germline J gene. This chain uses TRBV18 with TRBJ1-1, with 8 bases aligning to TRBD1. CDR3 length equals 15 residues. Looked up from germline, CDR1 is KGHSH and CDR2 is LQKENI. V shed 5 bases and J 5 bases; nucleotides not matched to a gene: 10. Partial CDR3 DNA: TGTGCCAGCTCAAAACCGGGACAGGCGGATACTGAA. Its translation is CASSKPGQADTE. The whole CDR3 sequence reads CASSKPGQADTEAFF. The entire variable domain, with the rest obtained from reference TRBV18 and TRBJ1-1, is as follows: NAGVMQNPRHLVRRRGQEARLRCSPMKGHSHVYWYRQLPEEGLKFMVYLQKENIIDESGMPKERFSAEFPKEGPSILRIQQVVRGDSAAYFCASSKPGQADTEAFFGQGTRLTVV.

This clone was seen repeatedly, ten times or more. The CDR3 is CSAGGKRGHNEQFF. Incomplete CDR3 DNA: TGCAGTGCTGGGGGGAAGCGGGGGCACAATGAG. The chain recombines TRBV20-1 with TRBJ2-1, with 8 bases lining up with TRBD2. Read coverage stops 3 residues before the CDR3 terminus; the germline J gene supplies the remainder. Germline V gives CDR1 DFQATT, CDR2 SNEGSKA (reference sequence). Unmatched junction bases numbered 8, after V lost 5 bases and J lost 5 bases. The CDR3 has 14 amino acids.

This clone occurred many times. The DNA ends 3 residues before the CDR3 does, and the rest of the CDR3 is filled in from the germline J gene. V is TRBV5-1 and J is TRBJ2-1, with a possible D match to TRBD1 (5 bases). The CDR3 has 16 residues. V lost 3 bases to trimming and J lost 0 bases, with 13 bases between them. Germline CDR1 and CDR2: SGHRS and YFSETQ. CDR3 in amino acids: CASSSPDSNSYNEQFF. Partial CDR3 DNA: TGCGCCAGCAGCTCCCCCGACAGCAACTCCTACAATGAG. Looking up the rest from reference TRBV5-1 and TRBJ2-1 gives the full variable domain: KAGVTQTPRYLIKTRGQQVTLSCSPISGHRSVSWYQQTPGQGLQFLFEYFSETQRNKGNFPGRFSGRQFSNSRSEMNVSTLELGDSALYLCASSSPDSNSYNEQFFGPGTRLTVL.

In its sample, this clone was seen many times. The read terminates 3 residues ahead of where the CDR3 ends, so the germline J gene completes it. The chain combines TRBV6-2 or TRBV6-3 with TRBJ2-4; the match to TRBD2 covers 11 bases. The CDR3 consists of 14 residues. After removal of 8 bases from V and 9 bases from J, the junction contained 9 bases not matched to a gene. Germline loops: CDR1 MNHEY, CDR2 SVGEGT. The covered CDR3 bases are TGTGCCAGCTGTAGCGGGAGGGCCACGGGCATT. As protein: CASCSGRATGI. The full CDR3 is CASCSGRATGIQYF.